Listed below are T cell receptor beta chains from one sample, sequenced in a study of human T cells and chemical hapten exposure. TCRdb used MiXCR to reprocess the RACE reads, holding one entry per CDR3 protein. Of 85,000 to 100,000 distinct CDR3 sequences listed, 27% are singletons. This material consisted of whole blood, taken in connection with sensitization to the hapten diphenylcyclopropenone (DPC). All receptors derive from a man in his forties with alopecia areata. Some clones in this sample may be carry-over from other donors' samples. Both conserved end residues are part of each CDR3. Some rows mark clone size as missing; the rest say once, few, many or name a class of expanded clone.

V: TRBV7-9
size: .
J: TRBJ2-3
CDR3: CASSPERGTDTQYF

V: TRBV12-3/TRBV12-4
size: .
J: TRBJ2-1
CDR3: CASSPGTSYNEQFF

V: TRBV2
size: .
J: TRBJ2-5
CDR3: CASSGTETQYF

V: TRBV20-1
size: few
J: TRBJ1-4
CDR3: CSGIAKTPYEKLFF

V: TRBV9
size: many
J: TRBJ2-7
CDR3: CASSVASGAPVYF

V: TRBV29-1
size: .
J: TRBJ2-3
CDR3: CSVEGSGSYTDTQYF

V: TRBV20-1
size: many
J: TRBJ2-3
CDR3: CSARAPLLNTQYF

V: TRBV10-3
size: few
J: TRBJ2-7
CDR3: CAIKGQGPGEQYF

V: TRBV7-6
size: many
J: TRBJ2-7
CDR3: CASSLEQGYYEQYF

V: TRBV3-1
size: many
J: TRBJ2-2
CDR3: CASSHSTSASTGELFF

V: TRBV2
size: .
J: TRBJ1-1
CDR3: CASSEEQGGGTEAFF

V: TRBV7-6
size: many
J: TRBJ2-6
CDR3: CASSLADRGTGANVLTF

V: TRBV5-4
size: .
J: TRBJ2-3
CDR3: CASSSSGSSLDTQYF

V: TRBV12-3/TRBV12-4
size: many
J: TRBJ2-6
CDR3: CASSFSSGAMISGANVLTF

V: TRBV7-9
size: few
J: TRBJ2-3
CDR3: CASSLGSGGTDTQYF

V: TRBV23-1
size: .
J: TRBJ2-1
CDR3: CASSPYSGRRDPPSSYNEQFF

V: TRBV20-1
size: few
J: TRBJ2-5
CDR3: CSATLASGVMQETQYF

V: TRBV7-2
size: few
J: TRBJ2-3
CDR3: CASSLVAGNTDTQYF

V: TRBV6-5
size: few
J: TRBJ1-4
CDR3: CASSQDRADEKLFF

V: TRBV20-1
size: few
J: TRBJ1-5
CDR3: CSADHQDIIRGNQPQHF

V: TRBV12-3/TRBV12-4
size: few
J: TRBJ1-6
CDR3: CASSPTRGANSPLHF

V: TRBV18
size: .
J: TRBJ1-4
CDR3: CASSPLRDSTEKLFF

V: TRBV7-9
size: .
J: TRBJ2-1
CDR3: CASSLGQLYNEQFF

V: TRBV25-1
size: once
J: TRBJ2-7
CDR3: CASSALILPYEQYF

V: TRBV5-1
size: .
J: TRBJ2-7
CDR3: CASSLDPHREQYF

V: TRBV28
size: .
J: TRBJ2-4
CDR3: CASSFSAFQAKNIQYF

V: TRBV6-5
size: few
J: TRBJ2-7
CDR3: CASSIASGSSNEQYF

V: TRBV7-3
size: few
J: TRBJ2-3
CDR3: CASSSEQEGGDTQYF

V: TRBV7-9
size: few
J: TRBJ2-3
CDR3: CASSAQSWGTDTQYF

V: TRBV28
size: .
J: TRBJ1-2
CDR3: CAVIGVPDGDTF

V: TRBV20-1
size: few
J: TRBJ2-7
CDR3: CSAYYGQNYEQYF

V: TRBV4-1
size: .
J: TRBJ2-1
CDR3: CASSQETSGSKFSYNEQFF

V: TRBV6-1
size: .
J: TRBJ1-5
CDR3: CASSYERNQPQHF

V: TRBV27
size: .
J: TRBJ2-3
CDR3: CASSFFLAGDGTDTQYF

V: TRBV5-1
size: .
J: TRBJ2-3
CDR3: CASSAGTSADTQYF

V: TRBV12-3/TRBV12-4
size: .
J: TRBJ2-3
CDR3: CASCLIPDTQYF

V: TRBV3-1
size: few
J: TRBJ2-2
CDR3: CASSPQGCTGELFF

V: TRBV6-2/TRBV6-3
size: .
J: TRBJ1-5
CDR3: CASQGSTRNQPQHF

V: TRBV29-1
size: many
J: TRBJ1-1
CDR3: CSGKQGVGTEAFF

V: TRBV28
size: few
J: TRBJ2-1
CDR3: CASSTGGAAGGKNEQFF

V: TRBV28
size: few
J: TRBJ2-3
CDR3: CASSELPGTGGTDTQYF

V: TRBV3-1
size: .
J: TRBJ2-7
CDR3: CASTAGTYSYEQYF

V: TRBV4-3
size: .
J: TRBJ1-1
CDR3: CASSQFTGVTEAFF

V: TRBV5-4
size: .
J: TRBJ2-1
CDR3: CASSLQGSGLHEQFF

V: TRBV6-6
size: .
J: TRBJ1-5
CDR3: CASSQGTVSNQPQHF

V: TRBV29-1
size: .
J: TRBJ2-6
CDR3: CSVARGGSGANVLTF

V: TRBV12-3/TRBV12-4
size: few
J: TRBJ1-6
CDR3: CASTYSRAHSPLHF

V: TRBV2
size: few
J: TRBJ2-7
CDR3: CASGGQNYEQYF

V: TRBV20-1
size: .
J: TRBJ1-5
CDR3: CSALSRSLDRGNFF

V: TRBV27
size: .
J: TRBJ2-6
CDR3: CASLPGRRTSGANVLTF

V: TRBV20-1
size: few
J: TRBJ2-1
CDR3: CSARQMHEQFF

V: TRBV5-1
size: few
J: TRBJ2-1
CDR3: CASSLALAGDGEQFF

V: TRBV15
size: few
J: TRBJ1-1
CDR3: CATSRGEDQREAFF

V: TRBV27
size: .
J: TRBJ1-5
CDR3: CASSQTPLFESNQPQHF

V: TRBV6-2/TRBV6-3
size: .
J: TRBJ2-7
CDR3: CASRLRLIYEQYF

V: TRBV12-3/TRBV12-4
size: .
J: TRBJ1-5
CDR3: CASSFGRDQPQHF

V: TRBV24-1
size: once
J: TRBJ1-5
CDR3: CATSARLWQPQHF